Following are 2 T cell receptor beta chains from one sample sequenced in a study of identical twins. TCRdb called the 5' RACE reads again in MiXCR, with one record for every CDR3 protein. The sample shows around 490,000 distinct CDR3 sequences, approximately 15% of them seen only once. The data were also submitted as part of a second study, on yellow fever vaccine responses in identical twins.

What was sequenced was CD4+ T cells sorted from blood. The origin of the receptors is a woman aged 18-29 years in good health.

The chain couples TRBV28 to TRBJ2-7; 11 bases fit TRBD1. Germline values: CDR1 MDHEN, CDR2 SYDVKM. The CDR3 runs 20 residues. J gave up 3 bases and V 5 bases, and 21 bases lay outside the gene matches. CDR3 sequence reads: CASSPGPDRGRGRLDYEQYF. As DNA, the CDR3 is TGTGCCAGCAGTCCGGGGCCGGACAGGGGGCGCGGGCGGCTGGACTACGAGCAGTACTTC.

V gene TRBV5-1 combines with J gene TRBJ2-1; 7 bases fit TRBD1. Germline CDR1 is SGHRS and CDR2 is YFSETQ. V lost 3 bases, J lost 3 bases, and 6 bases stayed unmatched. This CDR3 is 15 amino acids long. This CDR3 is CASSWRPGGYNEQFF. The CDR3 region has the DNA TGCGCCAGCAGCTGGCGCCCAGGGGGCTACAATGAGCAGTTCTTC. The complete variable domain, with remaining parts taken from reference TRBV5-1 and TRBJ2-1, reads KAGVTQTPRYLIKTRGQQVTLSCSPISGHRSVSWYQQTPGQGLQFLFEYFSETQRNKGNFPGRFSGRQFSNSRSEMNVSTLELGDSALYLCASSWRPGGYNEQFFGPGTRLTVL.